This is a list of T cell receptor beta chains from one sample in a study of blood T cell repertoires in COVID-19. Repertoires were generated with immunoSEQ multiplex PCR, while TCRdb's copy carries only in-frame clones and drops some. Here the sample spans about 240,000 clones, more than 75% being singletons. The specimen sequenced was PBMCs or T cells enriched from blood (not recorded which). The receptors stem from a woman in her thirties or forties with acute COVID-19. Each CDR3 is given with its conserved first and last residue. A D gene is named only where the DNA matches it firmly. Expanded clones are given a class, and other clones once, few, many or no size at all.

d_gene	abundance	v_gene	j_gene	CDR3aa	CDR3nt
TRBD1	.	TRBV5-1	TRBJ1-5	CASSPGTGVRPQHF	TGCGCCAGCAGCCCCGGGACAGGGGTACGTCCCCAGCATTTT
TRBD1	.	TRBV11-1	TRBJ2-7	CASSLSGQGVTYEQYF	TGTGCCAGCAGCTTAAGTGGACAGGGAGTTACCTACGAGCAGTACTTC
.	.	TRBV3-1/TRBV3-2	TRBJ2-2	CASSQPTTTGELFF	TGTGCCAGCAGCCAACCCACTACAACCGGGGAGCTGTTTTTT
TRBD1	.	TRBV30	TRBJ1-5	CAWSGDSDQPQHF	TGTGCCTGGAGTGGGGACAGCGATCAGCCCCAGCATTTT
.	.	TRBV9	TRBJ2-3	CASSPHRVPTDTQYF	TGTGCCAGCAGCCCGCACAGGGTCCCCACAGATACGCAGTATTTT
TRBD2	.	TRBV9	TRBJ2-7	CASSVDDSGSEQYF	TGTGCCAGCAGCGTAGATGATAGCGGGAGCGAGCAGTACTTC
.	.	TRBV2	TRBJ2-5	CASRSSRTFGETQYF	TGTGCCAGCAGGTCAAGTAGGACTTTCGGGGAGACCCAGTACTTC
.	.	TRBV7-9	TRBJ2-1	CASSLGGLENYNEQFF	TGTGCCAGCAGCTTAGGTGGCCTAGAGAATTACAATGAGCAGTTCTTC
.	once	TRBV19	TRBJ1-6	CASSWGFPSPLHF	TGTGCCAGTAGTTGGGGCTTCCCATCACCCCTCCACTTT
TRBD1	few	TRBV6-5	TRBJ2-1	CASSRTGPLSNEQFF	TGTGCCAGCAGCCGGACAGGGCCCCTGTCAAATGAGCAGTTCTTC
TRBD2	.	TRBV18	TRBJ2-7	CASSPLGLAGPTYEQYF	TGTGCCAGCTCACCACTAGGGCTAGCGGGACCTACCTACGAGCAGTACTTC
.	.	TRBV4-1	TRBJ2-1	CASSLRVGEQFF	TGCGCCAGCAGCCTCAGGGTGGGCGAGCAGTTCTTC